These 11 T cell receptor beta chains originate from one sample sequenced in a study of blood T cell repertoires in COVID-19. Here immunoSEQ multiplex PCR was the method, and the copy in TCRdb shows in-frame clones only, minus some. The data contain roughly 230,000 clones, 85% of them singletons. Sequenced: peripheral blood. These receptors were collected from a middle-aged man with COVID-19, enrolled during active disease.

This clone was seen a single time. CDR3 sequence reads: CASSLAGDQPQHF. In nucleotides, the CDR3 is TGTGCCAGCAGCTTGGCGGGGGATCAGCCCCAGCATTTT. The rearrangement joins TRBV11-2 to TRBJ1-5; TRBD1 might be the D (5 bases). Trimming took off 3 bases at V and 5 bases at J, with 8 bases between the two ends. Germline lookup yields CDR1 SGHAT and CDR2 FQNNGV. The CDR3 contains 13 residues.

This chain connects TRBV11-2 to TRBJ1-2, with a tentative D call TRBD1 (5 bases). Germline V CDR1 and CDR2: SGHAT, FQNNGV. V gave up 5 bases and J gave up 10 bases, with 17 bases separating them. This CDR3 comprises 13 residues. For the CDR3, the DNA is TGTGCCAGCAGCCAGGGCCTCAAGTACGACTACACCTTC. This encodes CASSQGLKYDYTF.

V is TRBV12-3 or TRBV12-4 and J is TRBJ1-2; D remains ambiguous. Trimming removed 4 bases from V and 7 bases from J, with 13 bases in between. The CDR3 sequence is 13 residues long. The CDR3 nucleotides read TGTGCCAGCAGTTCCTCGACATACTTTGGCTACACCTTC. Translating gives CASSSSTYFGYTF.

This sequence joins TRBV14 and TRBJ1-3; D is unresolved. Germline loops: CDR1 SGHDN, CDR2 FVKESK. The CDR3 runs 12 residues. V dropped 1 base and J dropped 13 bases, with 11 bases sitting between them. The CDR3 sequence is CASSQGEVSIYF. The CDR3 DNA is TGTGCCAGCAGCCAAGGGGAGGTATCGATATATTTT.

The gene calls are TRBV6-1 and TRBJ2-7; perhaps TRBD2 as D (6 bases). The CDR3 is made up of 13 amino acids. V was pared by 3 bases and J by 12 bases, with 18 bases between. Germline values: CDR1 MNHNS, CDR2 SASEGT. In DNA form, the CDR3 reads TGTGCCAGCAGTGAGTTACCCGGGACTGAATCGTACTTC. Protein product: CASSELPGTESYF.

This sequence joins TRBV5-4 and TRBJ2-3, with 10 bases identical to TRBD2. The CDR3 loop spans 15 amino acids. The V gene's germline CDR1 is SGHNT and CDR2 YYREEE (reference sequence). J lost 8 bases, V lost 3 bases, and 9 bases had no gene match. CDR3 amino acids: CASSSYLAGDGTQYF. The CDR3 DNA follows: TGTGCCAGCAGCTCCTACCTAGCGGGGGATGGTACGCAGTATTTT.

This clone showed up just once. The V call is TRBV4-1, the J call TRBJ2-7; D not resolved. V was shortened by 4 bases and J by 3 bases, with 13 bases between the two germline ends. Germline CDR1 MGHRA, CDR2 YSYEKL. The length of the CDR3 is 14 residues. This chain's CDR3 is CASSLRPPGYEQYF. The CDR3 DNA follows: TGCGCCAGCAGCCTCAGACCGCCAGGCTACGAGCAGTACTTC.

This chain connects TRBV12-3 or TRBV12-4 to TRBJ1-2; D is undetermined. The CDR3 is made up of 11 amino acids. V dropped 6 bases and J dropped 4 bases, with 6 bases sitting between them. CDR3 sequence: CASRGPYGYTF. The CDR3, as DNA: TGTGCCAGCAGGGGCCCCTATGGCTACACCTTC.

CDR3: CASSFDQSRSGNTIYF. CDR3 coding DNA: TGCGCCAGCAGCTTCGATCAGTCTCGCTCTGGAAACACCATATATTTT. The V and J genes are TRBV5-1 and TRBJ1-3, with D uncertain. V lost 2 bases and J lost 0, with 12 bases in between. The CDR3 totals 16 residues. The germline CDR1 and CDR2 sequences are SGHRS and YFSETQ.

The chain uses TRBV6-2 or TRBV6-3 and TRBJ1-5; D unresolved. The CDR3 has 14 amino acids. CDR1 and CDR2 from the germline V gene are MNHEY and SVGEGT. Trimming pared 1 base from V and 2 bases from J, leaving 6 bases between. CDR3 bases: TGTGCCAGCAGTTACTTCCGGGGCAATCAGCCCCAGCATTTT. This gives the protein CASSYFRGNQPQHF.

By proportion, this clone is large. The V call is TRBV9, the J call TRBJ1-4; possibly TRBD1 for D (5 bases). Germline loops: CDR1 SGDLS, CDR2 YYNGEE. V was cut by 3 bases and J by 7 bases, with 16 bases left in between. This CDR3 has 15 amino acids. The CDR3 DNA sequence: TGTGCCAGCAGCGCGAAGGGGTTAGGAGCTGAAAAACTGTTTTTT. Protein sequence: CASSAKGLGAEKLFF.